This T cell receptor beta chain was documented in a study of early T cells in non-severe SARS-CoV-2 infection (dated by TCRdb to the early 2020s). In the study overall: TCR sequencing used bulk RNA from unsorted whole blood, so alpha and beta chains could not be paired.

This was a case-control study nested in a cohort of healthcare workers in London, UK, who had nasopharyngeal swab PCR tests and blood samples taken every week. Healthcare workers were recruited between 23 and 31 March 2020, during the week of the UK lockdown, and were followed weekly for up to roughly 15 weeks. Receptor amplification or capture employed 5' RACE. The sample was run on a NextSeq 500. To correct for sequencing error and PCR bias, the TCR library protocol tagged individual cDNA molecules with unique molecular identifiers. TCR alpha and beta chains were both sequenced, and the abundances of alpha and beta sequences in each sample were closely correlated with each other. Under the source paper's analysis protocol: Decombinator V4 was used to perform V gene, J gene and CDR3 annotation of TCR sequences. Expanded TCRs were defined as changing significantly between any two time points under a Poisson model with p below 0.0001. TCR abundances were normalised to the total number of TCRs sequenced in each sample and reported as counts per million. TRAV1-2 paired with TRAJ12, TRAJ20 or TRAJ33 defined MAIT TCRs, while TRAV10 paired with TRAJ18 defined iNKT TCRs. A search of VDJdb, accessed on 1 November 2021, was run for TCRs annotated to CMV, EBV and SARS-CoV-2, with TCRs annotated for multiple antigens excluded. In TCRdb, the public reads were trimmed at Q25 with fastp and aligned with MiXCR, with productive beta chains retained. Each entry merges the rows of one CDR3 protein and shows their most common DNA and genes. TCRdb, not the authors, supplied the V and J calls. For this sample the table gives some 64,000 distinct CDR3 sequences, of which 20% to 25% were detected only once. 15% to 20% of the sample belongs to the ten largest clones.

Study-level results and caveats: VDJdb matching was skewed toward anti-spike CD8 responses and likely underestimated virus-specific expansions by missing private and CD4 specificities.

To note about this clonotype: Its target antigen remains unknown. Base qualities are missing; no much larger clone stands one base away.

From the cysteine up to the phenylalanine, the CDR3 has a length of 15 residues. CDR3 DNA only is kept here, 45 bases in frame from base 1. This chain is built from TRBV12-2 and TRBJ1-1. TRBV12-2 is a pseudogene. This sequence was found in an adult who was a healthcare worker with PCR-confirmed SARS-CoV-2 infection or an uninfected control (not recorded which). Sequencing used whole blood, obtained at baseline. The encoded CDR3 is CASRLSFGVHTEAFF. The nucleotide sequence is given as TGTGCAAGTCGCTTATCCTTTGGGGTCCACACTGAAGCTTTCTTT.